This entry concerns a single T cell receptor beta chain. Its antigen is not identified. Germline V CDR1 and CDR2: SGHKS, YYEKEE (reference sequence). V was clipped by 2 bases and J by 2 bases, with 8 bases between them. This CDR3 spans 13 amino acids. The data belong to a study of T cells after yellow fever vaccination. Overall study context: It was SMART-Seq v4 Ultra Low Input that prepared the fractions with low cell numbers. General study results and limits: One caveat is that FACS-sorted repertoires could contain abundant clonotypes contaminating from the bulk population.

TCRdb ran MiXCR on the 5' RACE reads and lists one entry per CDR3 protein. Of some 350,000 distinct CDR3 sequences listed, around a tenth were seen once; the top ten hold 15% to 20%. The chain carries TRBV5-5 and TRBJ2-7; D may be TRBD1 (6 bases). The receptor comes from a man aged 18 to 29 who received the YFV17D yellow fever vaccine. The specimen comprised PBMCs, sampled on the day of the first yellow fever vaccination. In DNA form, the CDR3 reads TGTGCCAGCAGCTTCACAGGGACCTACGAGCAGTACTTC. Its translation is CASSFTGTYEQYF.